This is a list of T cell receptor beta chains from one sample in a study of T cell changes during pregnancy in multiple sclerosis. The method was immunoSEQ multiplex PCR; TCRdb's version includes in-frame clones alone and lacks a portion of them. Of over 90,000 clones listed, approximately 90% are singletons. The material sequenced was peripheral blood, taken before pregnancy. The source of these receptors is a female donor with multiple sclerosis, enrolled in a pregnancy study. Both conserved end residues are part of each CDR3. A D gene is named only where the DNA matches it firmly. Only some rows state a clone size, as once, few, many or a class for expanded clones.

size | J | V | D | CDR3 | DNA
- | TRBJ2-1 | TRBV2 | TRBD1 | CASSPGQGARNEQFF | TGTGCCAGCAGTCCTGGACAGGGGGCGCGAAATGAGCAGTTCTTC
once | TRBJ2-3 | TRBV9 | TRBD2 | CASSAVAGGLIDTDTQYF | TGTGCCAGCAGCGCCGTAGCGGGGGGGCTAATTGATACAGATACGCAGTATTTT
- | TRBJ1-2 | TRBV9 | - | CASSPQGTYGYTF | TGTGCCAGCAGCCCTCAGGGGACCTATGGCTACACCTTC
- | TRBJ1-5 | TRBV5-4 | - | CASSTRGEAQPQHF | TGTGCCAGCAGCACCCGAGGAGAGGCTCAGCCCCAGCATTTT
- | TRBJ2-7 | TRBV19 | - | CASSIGQGNEQYF | TGTGCCAGTAGTATCGGGCAGGGTAACGAGCAGTACTTC
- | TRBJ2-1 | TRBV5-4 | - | CASSLAAGHPYNEQFF | TGTGCCAGCAGCTTGGCGGCGGGGCACCCCTACAATGAGCAGTTCTTC
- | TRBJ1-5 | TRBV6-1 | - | CASRGAPGNQPQHF | TGTGCCAGCAGGGGGGCGCCGGGCAATCAGCCCCAGCATTTT
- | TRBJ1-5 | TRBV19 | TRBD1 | CASSIGTGDSNQPQHF | TGTGCCAGTAGTATAGGGACAGGGGATTCCAATCAGCCCCAGCATTTT
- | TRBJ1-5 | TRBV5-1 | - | CASSSPGPQHF | TGCGCCAGCAGCTCCCCGGGGCCCCAGCATTTT
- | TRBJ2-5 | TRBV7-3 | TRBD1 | CASSPKGTGRETQYF | TGTGCCAGCAGCCCTAAAGGGACAGGGCGGGAGACCCAGTACTTC
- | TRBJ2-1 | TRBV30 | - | CAWSVLGNEQFF | TGTGCCTGGAGTGTACTAGGCAATGAGCAGTTCTTC
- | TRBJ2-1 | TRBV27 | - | CASWGWTVNHNEQFF | TGTGCCAGCTGGGGCTGGACCGTTAACCACAATGAGCAGTTCTTC
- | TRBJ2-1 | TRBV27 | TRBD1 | CASSLQGAIQFF | TGTGCCAGCAGTTTACAGGGGGCGATTCAGTTCTTC
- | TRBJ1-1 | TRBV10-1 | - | CARPGPGRGYGGSGMNTEAFF | TGCGCCAGACCTGGACCGGGGCGGGGGTACGGGGGGAGTGGGATGAACACTGAAGCTTTCTTT
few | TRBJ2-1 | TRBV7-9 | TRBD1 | CASSPGTGYIGNEQFF | TGTGCCAGCAGCCCCGGGACAGGGTATATTGGCAATGAGCAGTTCTTC
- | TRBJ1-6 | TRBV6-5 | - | CASSPQTYNSPLHF | TGTGCCAGCAGTCCGCAGACCTATAATTCACCCCTCCACTTT
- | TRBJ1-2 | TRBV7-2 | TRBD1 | CASSPSGTGTSTKFYGYTF | TGTGCCAGCAGCCCATCCGGGACAGGGACTTCTACTAAGTTCTATGGCTACACCTTC
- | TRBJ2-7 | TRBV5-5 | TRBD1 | CASSFPGTGYYEQYF | TGTGCCAGCAGCTTCCCCGGGACAGGGTACTACGAGCAGTACTTC
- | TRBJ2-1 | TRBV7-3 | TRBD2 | CASSLSRDYREQFF | TGTGCCAGCAGCTTATCTAGGGACTACCGGGAGCAGTTCTTC
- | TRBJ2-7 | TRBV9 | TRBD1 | CASSVAGTGDYEQYF | TGTGCCAGCAGCGTAGCCGGGACAGGGGATTACGAGCAGTACTTC
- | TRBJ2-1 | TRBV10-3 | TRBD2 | CAISESTSGANEQFF | TGTGCCATCAGTGAGTCGACTAGCGGGGCCAATGAGCAGTTCTTC
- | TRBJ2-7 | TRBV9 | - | CASSAGTTSSYEQYF | TGTGCCAGCAGCGCTGGGACAACTTCTTCCTACGAGCAGTACTTC
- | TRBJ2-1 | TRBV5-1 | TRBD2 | CASSLAGSTSGSISEQFF | TGCGCCAGCAGCTTGGCTGGATCGACTAGCGGGAGTATAAGTGAGCAGTTCTTC
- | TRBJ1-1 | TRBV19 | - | CASRDSLIMNTEAFF | TGTGCCAGTAGGGACAGCCTCATCATGAACACTGAAGCTTTCTTT
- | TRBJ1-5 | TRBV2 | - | CASSDLGEVLPQHF | TGTGCCAGCAGTGATCTAGGGGAGGTTCTGCCCCAGCATTTT
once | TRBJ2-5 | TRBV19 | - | CASSRGDRFQETQYF | TGTGCCAGTAGTAGGGGGGACAGATTCCAAGAGACCCAGTACTTC
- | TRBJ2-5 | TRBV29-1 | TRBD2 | CSVEGVWLGGETQYF | TGCAGCGTTGAAGGGGTCTGGCTGGGGGGGGAGACCCAGTACTTC
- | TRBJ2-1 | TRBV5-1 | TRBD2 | CASSLASTSGSLSYNEQFF | TGCGCCAGCAGCTTGGCCTCGACTAGCGGGAGCCTCTCCTACAATGAGCAGTTCTTC
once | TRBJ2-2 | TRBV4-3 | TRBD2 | CASSHDLAGGLGTGELFF | TGCGCCAGCAGCCACGACCTAGCGGGGGGGCTAGGCACCGGGGAGCTGTTTTTT
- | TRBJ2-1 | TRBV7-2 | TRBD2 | CASSLVAGGSYNEQFF | TGTGCCAGCAGCTTAGTAGCGGGGGGTTCCTACAATGAGCAGTTCTTC
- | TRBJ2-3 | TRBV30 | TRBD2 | CAWSDYKTTSGGTDTQYF | TGTGCCTGGAGTGACTATAAAACGACTAGCGGGGGGACAGATACGCAGTATTTT
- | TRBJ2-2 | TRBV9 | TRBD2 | CASSPRGSGGLDGELFF | TGTGCCAGCAGCCCCCGGGGTAGCGGGGGGCTGGACGGGGAGCTGTTTTTT
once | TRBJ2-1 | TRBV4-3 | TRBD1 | CASSQVGRTGTNEQFF | TGCGCCAGCAGCCAAGTTGGCCGGACAGGCACAAATGAGCAGTTCTTC
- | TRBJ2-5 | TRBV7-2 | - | CASSFRLEETQYF | TGTGCCAGCAGCTTTAGACTAGAAGAGACCCAGTACTTC
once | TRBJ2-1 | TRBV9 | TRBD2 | CASSFDGGNNEQFF | TGTGCCAGCAGCTTTGACGGGGGGAACAATGAGCAGTTCTTC
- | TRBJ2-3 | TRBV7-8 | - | CASSMRGGRDTQYF | TGTGCCAGCAGCATGAGGGGGGGCCGGGATACGCAGTATTTT
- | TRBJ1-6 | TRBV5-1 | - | CASSLGDTTYNSPLHF | TGCGCCAGCAGCTTGGGGGACACCACCTATAATTCACCCCTCCACTTT
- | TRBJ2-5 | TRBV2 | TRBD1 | CASRLDRGGQETQYF | TGTGCCAGCAGGCTGGACAGGGGAGGGCAAGAGACCCAGTACTTC
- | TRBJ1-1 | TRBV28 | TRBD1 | CASSLPGQANTEAFF | TGTGCCAGCAGTTTACCGGGACAGGCGAACACTGAAGCTTTCTTT
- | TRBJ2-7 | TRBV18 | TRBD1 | CASSPAGTGGEQYF | TGTGCCAGCTCACCCGCCGGGACAGGGGGCGAGCAGTACTTC
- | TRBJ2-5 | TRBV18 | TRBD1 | CASSPGLGGTGKETQYF | TGTGCCAGCTCACCGGGCCTTGGTGGGACAGGGAAAGAGACCCAGTACTTC
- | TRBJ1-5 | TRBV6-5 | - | CASSSILGGNQPQHF | TGTGCCAGCAGTTCTATCCTTGGAGGCAATCAGCCCCAGCATTTT
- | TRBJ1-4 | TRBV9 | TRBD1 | CASSFSAGQAYEKLFF | TGTGCCAGCAGCTTTAGTGCAGGACAGGCGTATGAAAAACTGTTTTTT
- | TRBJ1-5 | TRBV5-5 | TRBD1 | CASSLVGGQNQPQHF | TGTGCCAGCAGCTTGGTGGGGGGACAGAATCAGCCCCAGCATTTT
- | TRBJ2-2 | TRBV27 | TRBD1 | CASSLSRQGPTGELFF | TGTGCCAGCAGTTTATCCCGACAGGGCCCCACCGGGGAGCTGTTTTTT
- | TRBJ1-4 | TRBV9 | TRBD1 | CASSPTPLGQGIGEKLFF | TGTGCCAGCAGCCCCACCCCCCTGGGACAGGGTATCGGTGAAAAACTGTTTTTT